This T cell receptor beta chain was recovered during a study of blood T cells in healthy people across ages. Isolation per sample recovered at least 6 million PBMCs. Germline CDR1 is SQVTM and CDR2 is ANQGSEA. V was trimmed by 0 bases and J by 0 bases, leaving 6 bases between them. CDR3 length equals 13 residues. This clonotype was seen at least ten times. Together with a sample-barcoded 5' primer, a J-beta primer mix was included in a second PCR lasting about 7 to 12 cycles. Every cDNA was tagged by a template-switch adaptor with 12 random nucleotides. MiXCR, applied by TCRdb to the 5' RACE reads, yields one record per CDR3 protein. Among about 830,000 distinct CDR3 sequences, 58% were seen once, and the ten largest hold 22%.

The chain employs TRBV29-1 and TRBJ2-7; no firm D call. Sequencing was done on a sample of blood. The receptor was isolated from a man aged 25-40 years in good health. For the CDR3, the DNA is TGCAGCGTTGAAGATCGGAGCTCCTACGAGCAGTACTTC. This encodes CSVEDRSSYEQYF.